This TCR beta chain was identified during a study of sequential checkpoint blockade in melanoma. Looking at the study overall: Each arm's sequence ended with maintenance nivolumab.

Germline V lookup: CDR1 PRHDT, CDR2 FYEKMQ (reference sequence). Trimming removed 4 bases from V and 9 bases from J, with 22 bases in between. The length of the CDR3 is 16 residues. This clone has a single count. Specified treatment: randomized to nivolumab then ipilimumab (arm A) or the reverse (arm B). Only in-frame clones appear in the TCRdb table, and some are missing; sequencing was by immunoSEQ multiplex PCR. Among about 19,000 clones, just under 75% were seen once, and the ten largest hold roughly 20%. The source of this sequence is a human donor with melanoma. The chain joins TRBV13 to TRBJ2-1, with D perhaps matching TRBD2 (6 bases). The material was CD8+ T cells sorted from blood (inferred from file names), obtained from a patient given nivolumab and ipilimumab in sequence. This chain's CDR3 is CASSSHPPRRGGEQFF. The CDR3 region has the DNA TGTGCCAGCAGCTCACACCCCCCGAGGAGGGGTGGTGAGCAGTTCTTC.